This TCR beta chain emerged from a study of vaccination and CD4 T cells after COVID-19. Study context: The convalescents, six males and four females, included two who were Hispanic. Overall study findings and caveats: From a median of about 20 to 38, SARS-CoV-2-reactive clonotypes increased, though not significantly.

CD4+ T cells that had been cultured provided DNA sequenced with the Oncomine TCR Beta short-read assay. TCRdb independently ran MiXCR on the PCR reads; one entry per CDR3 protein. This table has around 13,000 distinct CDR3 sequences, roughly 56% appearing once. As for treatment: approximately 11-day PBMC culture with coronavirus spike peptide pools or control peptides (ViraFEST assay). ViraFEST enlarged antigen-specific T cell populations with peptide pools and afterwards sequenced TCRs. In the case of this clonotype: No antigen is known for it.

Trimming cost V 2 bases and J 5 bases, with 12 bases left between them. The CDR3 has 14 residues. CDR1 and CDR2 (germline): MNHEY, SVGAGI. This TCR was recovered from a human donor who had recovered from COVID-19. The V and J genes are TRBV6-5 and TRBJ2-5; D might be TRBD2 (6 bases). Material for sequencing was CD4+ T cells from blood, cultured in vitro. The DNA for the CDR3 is TGTGCCAGCAGTTACGGGAGGCCCGGCGAGACCCAGTACTTC. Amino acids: CASSYGRPGETQYF.